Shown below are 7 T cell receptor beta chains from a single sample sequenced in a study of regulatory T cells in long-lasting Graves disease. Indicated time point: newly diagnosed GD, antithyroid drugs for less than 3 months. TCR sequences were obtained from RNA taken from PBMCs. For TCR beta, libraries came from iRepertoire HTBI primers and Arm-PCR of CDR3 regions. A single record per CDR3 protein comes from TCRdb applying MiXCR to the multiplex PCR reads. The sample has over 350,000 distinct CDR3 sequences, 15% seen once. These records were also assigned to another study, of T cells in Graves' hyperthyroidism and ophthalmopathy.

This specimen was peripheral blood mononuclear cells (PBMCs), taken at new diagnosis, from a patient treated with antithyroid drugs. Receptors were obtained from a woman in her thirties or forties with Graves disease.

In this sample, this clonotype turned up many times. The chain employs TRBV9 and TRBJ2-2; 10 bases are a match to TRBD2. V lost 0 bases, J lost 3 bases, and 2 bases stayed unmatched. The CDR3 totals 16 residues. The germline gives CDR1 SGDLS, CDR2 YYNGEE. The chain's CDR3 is CASSVGGLAHTGELFF. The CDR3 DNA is TGTGCCAGCAGCGTAGGGGGACTAGCGCACACCGGGGAGCTGTTTTTT.

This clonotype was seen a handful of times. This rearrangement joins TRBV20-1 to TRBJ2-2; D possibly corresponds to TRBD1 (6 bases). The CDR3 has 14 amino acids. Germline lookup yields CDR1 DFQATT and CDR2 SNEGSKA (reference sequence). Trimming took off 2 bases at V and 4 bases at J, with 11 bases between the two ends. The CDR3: CSARPGEGTGELFF. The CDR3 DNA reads TGCAGTGCTAGACCAGGGGAAGGCACCGGGGAGCTGTTTTTT.

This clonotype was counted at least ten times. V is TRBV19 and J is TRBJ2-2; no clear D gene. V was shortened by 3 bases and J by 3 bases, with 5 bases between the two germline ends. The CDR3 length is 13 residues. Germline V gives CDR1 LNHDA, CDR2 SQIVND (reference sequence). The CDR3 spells CASSISDTGELFF. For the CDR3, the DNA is TGTGCCAGTAGTATTTCGGACACCGGGGAGCTGTTTTTT.

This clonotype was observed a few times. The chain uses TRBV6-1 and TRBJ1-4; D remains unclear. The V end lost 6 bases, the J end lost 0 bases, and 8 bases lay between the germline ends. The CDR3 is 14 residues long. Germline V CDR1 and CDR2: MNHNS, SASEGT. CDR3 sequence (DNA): TGTGCCAGCAGAAGTGGGGCAACTAATGAAAAACTGTTTTTT. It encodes CASRSGATNEKLFF.

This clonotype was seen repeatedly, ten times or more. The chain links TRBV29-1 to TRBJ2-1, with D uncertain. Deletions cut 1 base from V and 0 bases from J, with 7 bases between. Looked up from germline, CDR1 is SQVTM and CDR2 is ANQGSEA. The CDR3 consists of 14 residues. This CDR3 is CSVEVGNSYNEQFF. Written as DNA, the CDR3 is TGCAGCGTTGAAGTGGGTAACTCCTACAATGAGCAGTTCTTC.

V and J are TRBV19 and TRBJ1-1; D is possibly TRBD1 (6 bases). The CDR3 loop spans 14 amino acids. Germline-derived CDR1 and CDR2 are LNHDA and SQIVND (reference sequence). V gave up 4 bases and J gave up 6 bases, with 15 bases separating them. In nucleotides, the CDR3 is TGTGCCAGTAGTACCGACAGGTTGGGCGCTGAAGCTTTCTTT. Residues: CASSTDRLGAEAFF. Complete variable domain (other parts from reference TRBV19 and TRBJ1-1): DGGITQSPKYLFRKEGQNVTLSCEQNLNHDAMYWYRQDPGQGLRLIYYSQIVNDFQKGDIAEGYSVSREKKESFPLTVTSAQKNPTAFYLCASSTDRLGAEAFFGQGTRLTVV.

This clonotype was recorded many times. Here the CDR3 DNA reads TGTGCCTGGACCGGGACGGTGAACACTGAAGCTTTCTTT. Its translation is CAWTGTVNTEAFF. The V and J genes are TRBV30 and TRBJ1-1, with a tentative D call TRBD1 (5 bases). This CDR3 is 13 amino acids long. Deletions cut 4 bases from V and 0 bases from J, with 9 bases between. Germline CDR1 is GTSNPN and CDR2 is SVGIG (reference sequence).